This T cell receptor (beta chain) derives from a study of blood T cell repertoires in COVID-19. The V end lost 5 bases, the J end lost 3 bases, and 13 bases lay between the germline ends. Germline lookup yields CDR1 MNHEY and CDR2 SVGAGI. There are 14 residues in the CDR3. A note on this clone: Within the sample, other DNA sequences also encode this same CDR3.

The authors' processing: Using reference gene primer amplification, nucleated cell counts were estimated. Sequencing was performed with immunoSEQ multiplex PCR; in TCRdb, only in-frame clones are kept and a portion is missing. That table supplies the V and J calls and clone size; D and trimming were determined from the DNA. Among approximately 300,000 clones, roughly 87% were seen once, and the ten largest hold 2% to 2.5%. The origin of this receptor is a woman in her 50s who had recovered from COVID-19. The rearrangement uses TRBV6-5 and TRBJ1-1, with no clear D. The sample comprised peripheral blood. CDR3 amino acids: CASSKQGRDTEAFF. CDR3 DNA: TGTGCCAGCAGTAAGCAAGGGAGGGACACTGAAGCTTTCTTT.